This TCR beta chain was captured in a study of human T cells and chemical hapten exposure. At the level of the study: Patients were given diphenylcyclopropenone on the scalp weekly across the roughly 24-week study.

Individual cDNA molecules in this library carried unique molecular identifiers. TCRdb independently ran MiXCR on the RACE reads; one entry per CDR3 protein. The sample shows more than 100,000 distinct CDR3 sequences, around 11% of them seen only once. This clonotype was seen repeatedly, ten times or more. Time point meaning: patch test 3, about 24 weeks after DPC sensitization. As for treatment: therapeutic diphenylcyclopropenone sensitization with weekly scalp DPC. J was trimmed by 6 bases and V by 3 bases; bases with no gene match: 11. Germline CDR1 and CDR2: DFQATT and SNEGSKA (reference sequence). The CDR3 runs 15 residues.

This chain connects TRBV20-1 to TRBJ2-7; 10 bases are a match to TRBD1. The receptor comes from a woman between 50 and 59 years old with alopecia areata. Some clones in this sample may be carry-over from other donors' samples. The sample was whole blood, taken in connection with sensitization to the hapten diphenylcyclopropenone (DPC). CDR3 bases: TGCAGTGCTAGTCTGATCGTGGGACAGGGGTCCGAGCAGTACTTC. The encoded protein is CSASLIVGQGSEQYF.